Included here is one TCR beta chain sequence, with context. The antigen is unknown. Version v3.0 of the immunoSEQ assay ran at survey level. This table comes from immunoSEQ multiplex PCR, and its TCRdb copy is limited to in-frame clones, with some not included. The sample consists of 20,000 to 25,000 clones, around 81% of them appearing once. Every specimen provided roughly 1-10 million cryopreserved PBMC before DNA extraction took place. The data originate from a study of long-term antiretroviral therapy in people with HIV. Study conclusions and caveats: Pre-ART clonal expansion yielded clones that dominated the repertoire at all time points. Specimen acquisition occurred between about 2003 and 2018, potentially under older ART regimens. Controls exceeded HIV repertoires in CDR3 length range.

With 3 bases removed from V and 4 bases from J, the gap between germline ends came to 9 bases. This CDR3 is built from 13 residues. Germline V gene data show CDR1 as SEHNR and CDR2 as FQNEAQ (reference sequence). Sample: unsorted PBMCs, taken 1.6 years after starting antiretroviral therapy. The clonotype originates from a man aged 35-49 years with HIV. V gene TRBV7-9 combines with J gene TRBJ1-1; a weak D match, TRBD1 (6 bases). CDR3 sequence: CASSLEGGTEAFF. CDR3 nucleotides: TGTGCCAGCAGCTTGGAGGGGGGCACTGAAGCTTTCTTT.